Detailed here is one T cell receptor (beta chain). The sample is drawn from a study of blood T cell repertoires in COVID-19. Study-level information: Sites in the United States, Italy and Spain provided acute and convalescent COVID-19 samples. PBMCs, B-cell-depleted T cells, or T cells provided the cDNA or gDNA that made up the material.

The J segment lost 2 bases and the V segment lost 2 bases, leaving 5 bases of the junction unmatched. The CDR3 spans 16 residues. Germline loops: CDR1 KGHSH, CDR2 LQKENI. Source study methods: Cell counts per sample came from amplifying reference gene primers. Clones were read by immunoSEQ multiplex PCR, and TCRdb kept only the in-frame ones, dropping some. That table supplies the V and J calls and clone size; D and trimming were determined from the DNA. Of approximately 210,000 clones in the sample, approximately 82% are singletons; the top ten hold approximately 12%. The TCR sequence derives from a middle-aged woman with acute or convalescent COVID-19. Specimen: peripheral blood. V and J are TRBV18 and TRBJ1-2, with 10 nucleotides matching TRBD1. CDR3 nucleotide sequence: TGTGCCAGCTCACCAGTCTCGGGACAGGGGAACTATGGCTACACCTTC. Protein: CASSPVSGQGNYGYTF.